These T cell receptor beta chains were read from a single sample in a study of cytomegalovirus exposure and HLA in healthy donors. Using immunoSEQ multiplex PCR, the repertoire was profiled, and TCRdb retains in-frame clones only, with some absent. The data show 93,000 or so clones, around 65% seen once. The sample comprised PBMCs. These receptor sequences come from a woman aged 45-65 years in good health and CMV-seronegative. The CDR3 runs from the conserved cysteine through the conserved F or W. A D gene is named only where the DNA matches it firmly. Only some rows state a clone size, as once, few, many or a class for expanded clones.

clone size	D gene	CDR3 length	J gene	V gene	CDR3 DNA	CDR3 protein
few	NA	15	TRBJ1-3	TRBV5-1	TGCGCCAGCGGCTGGGGGGGAGAGTCTGGAAACACCATATATTTT	CASGWGGESGNTIYF
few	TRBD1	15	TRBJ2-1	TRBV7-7	TGTGCCAGCAGCAAAGCCCAGGGGGCGAGAAATGAGCAGTTCTTC	CASSKAQGARNEQFF
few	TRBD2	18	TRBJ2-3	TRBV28	TGTGCCAGCAGTTTAAGGCCCTGGGAGGGGAGGCGCACAGATACGCAGTATTTT	CASSLRPWEGRRTDTQYF
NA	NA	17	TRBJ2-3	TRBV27	TGTGCCAGCAGTGCCCTGTACCTACTCGCTAGCACAGATACGCAGTATTTT	CASSALYLLASTDTQYF
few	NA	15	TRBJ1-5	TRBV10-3	TGTGCCATCAGTGAGTCGACAGGTAATCATCAGCCCCAGCATTTT	CAISESTGNHQPQHF
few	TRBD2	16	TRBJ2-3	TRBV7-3	TGTGCCAGCAGCTTAGGTAGCGGGAGGGCCTTAGATACGCAGTATTTT	CASSLGSGRALDTQYF
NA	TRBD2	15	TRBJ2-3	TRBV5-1	TGCGCCAGCAGCCCGGGTGCGGGAGAACATAGTACGCAGTATTTT	CASSPGAGEHSTQYF
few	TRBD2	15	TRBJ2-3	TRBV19	TGTGCCAGTAGCACTGGACTAGCGGGAGGGTCTACGCAGTATTTT	CASSTGLAGGSTQYF
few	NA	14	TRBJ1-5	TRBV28	TGTGCCAGCAGTTTGGGACTGGAAAATCAGCCCCAGCATTTT	CASSLGLENQPQHF
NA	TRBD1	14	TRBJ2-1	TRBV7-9	TGTGCCAGCAGCTTGACAGGGTCTTACAATGAGCAGTTCTTC	CASSLTGSYNEQFF
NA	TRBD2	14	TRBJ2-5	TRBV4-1	TGCGCCAGCAGCCGACTAGCGGGAGTAGAGACCCAGTACTTC	CASSRLAGVETQYF
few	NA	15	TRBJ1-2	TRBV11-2	TGTGCCAGCAGCCCGTCCCGGGACATGAACTATGGCTACACCTTC	CASSPSRDMNYGYTF
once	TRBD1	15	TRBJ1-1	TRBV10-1	TGCGCCAGCAGTGAGGGACAGGGGGCCAGGACTGAAGCTTTCTTT	CASSEGQGARTEAFF
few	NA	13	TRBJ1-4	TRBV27	TGTGCCAGCAGTCTCAGGGTCGGTGAAAAACTGTTTTTT	CASSLRVGEKLFF
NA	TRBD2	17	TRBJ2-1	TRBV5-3	TGTGCCAGAAGCTTGGAAAAGGCGGGGGGCGGATACAATGAGCAGTTCTTC	CARSLEKAGGGYNEQFF
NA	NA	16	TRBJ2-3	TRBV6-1	TGTGCCAGCAGTGAAGTGCCACAGGGTTACACAGATACGCAGTATTTT	CASSEVPQGYTDTQYF
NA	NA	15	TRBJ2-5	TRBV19	TGTGCCAGTGGACCTGGCGGGACGTACCAAGAGACCCAGTACTTC	CASGPGGTYQETQYF
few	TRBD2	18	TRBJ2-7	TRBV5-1	TGCGCCAGCAGCTTAGAAATTCCTAGCGGGATATCCCCCTACGAGCAGTACTTC	CASSLEIPSGISPYEQYF
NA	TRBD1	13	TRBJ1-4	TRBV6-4	TGTGCCAGCGCCAGACAGGGTGGCGAAAAACTGTTTTTT	CASARQGGEKLFF
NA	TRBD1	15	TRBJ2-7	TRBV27	TGTGCCAGCAGTTTTAGTCGGGACAGGCCCTACGAGCAGTACTTC	CASSFSRDRPYEQYF
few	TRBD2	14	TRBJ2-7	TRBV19	TGTGCCAGTAGTACTAGCGGGGGGACGTGGGAGCAGTACTTC	CASSTSGGTWEQYF
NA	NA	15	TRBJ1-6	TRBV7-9	TGTGCCAGCAGCTTAGGGGGGCACATCCATTCACCCCTCCACTTT	CASSLGGHIHSPLHF
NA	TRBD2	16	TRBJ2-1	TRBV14	TGTGCCAGCAACCCCTTAGCGGGAGGGCCCTACAATGAGCAGTTCTTC	CASNPLAGGPYNEQFF
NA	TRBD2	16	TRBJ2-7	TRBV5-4	TGTGCCAGCAGCTTTTATAGCGGGAGGACTTCCTACGAGCAGTACTTC	CASSFYSGRTSYEQYF
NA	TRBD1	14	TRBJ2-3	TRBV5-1	TGCGCCAGCAGGTTTGGGACAGGGGTTGATACGCAGTATTTT	CASRFGTGVDTQYF
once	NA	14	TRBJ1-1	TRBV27	TGTGCCAGCAGAAGACTGACTAGGGACACTGAAGCTTTCTTT	CASRRLTRDTEAFF
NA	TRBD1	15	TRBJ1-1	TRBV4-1	TGCGCCAGCAGCCACAACAGGGGGCCGGAGACTGAAGCTTTCTTT	CASSHNRGPETEAFF
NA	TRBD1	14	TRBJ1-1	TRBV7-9	TGTGCCAGCAGCTTCGAGGACAGGGGCACTGAAGCTTTCTTT	CASSFEDRGTEAFF
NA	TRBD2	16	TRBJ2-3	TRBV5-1	TGCGCCAGCAGCCATACTAGCGGGAGGGACACAGATACGCAGTATTTT	CASSHTSGRDTDTQYF
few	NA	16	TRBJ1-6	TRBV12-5	TGTGCTAGTGGTTTGGGTGAGAGCTCCTATAATTCACCCCTCCACTTT	CASGLGESSYNSPLHF
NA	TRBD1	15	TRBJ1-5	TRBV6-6	TGTGCCAGCAGTTCGGGACAGGTGAGCAATCAGCCCCAGCATTTT	CASSSGQVSNQPQHF
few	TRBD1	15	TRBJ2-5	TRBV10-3	TGTGCCATCAGTGACTCACGACAGGGGTTTGAGACCCAGTACTTC	CAISDSRQGFETQYF
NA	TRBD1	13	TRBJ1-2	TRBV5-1	TGCGCCAGCAGCCCAGGGGGCAACTATGGCTACACCTTC	CASSPGGNYGYTF
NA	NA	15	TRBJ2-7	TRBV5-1	TGCGCCAGCAGCTGGAACACGGGACATTACCGCGAGCAGTACTTC	CASSWNTGHYREQYF
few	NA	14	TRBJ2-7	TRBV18	TGTGCCAGCTCACCACCGGGCAGTCCCTACGAGCAGTACTTC	CASSPPGSPYEQYF
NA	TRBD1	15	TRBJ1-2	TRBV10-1	TGCGCCACCAACGACCCCGGGACAGGCTACTATGGCTACACCTTC	CATNDPGTGYYGYTF
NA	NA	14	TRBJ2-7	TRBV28	TGTGCCAGCAGTTTGAATTACGCAGCCTACGAGCAGTACTTC	CASSLNYAAYEQYF
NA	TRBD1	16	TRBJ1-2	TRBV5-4	TGTGCCAGCAGCTTGGAGGGACAGCTCAGAGGGAATGGCTACACCTTC	CASSLEGQLRGNGYTF
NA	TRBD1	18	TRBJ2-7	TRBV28	TGTGCCAGCACTTGGACAGGGGCCCCGAGGGCCTCCTCCTACGAGCAGTACTTC	CASTWTGAPRASSYEQYF